This T cell receptor (beta chain) was observed in a study of control samples from healthy donors and cancer patients (dated by TCRdb to about 2020). The library was produced with the immunoSEQ multiplex PCR assay. TCRdb retrieved this table from immuneACCESS and kept in-frame rearrangements only. Not all clones are present; in checked studies, unresolved V genes account for under half, and no reason is known for the remainder. The sample profile shows approximately 140,000 clones; 93% of them were found once. The top ten clonotypes cover less than 6% of the sample. In regard to this clone: Its cognate antigen has yet to be identified. One base away there is no much larger clone; base qualities are not given.

V has 2 bases trimmed and J has 4 bases trimmed; junction bases matching no gene number 8. From cysteine to phenylalanine, the CDR3 is 16 amino acids long. Only the CDR3 DNA is retained, 48 bases long and in frame from the first base. CDR1 and CDR2, looked up from the germline V gene, are MNHEY and SVGAGI. Sequenced: blood. In this chain, TRBV6-5 is recombined with TRBJ1-2; 9 of the junction bases match TRBD1. The receptor comes from a man between 18 and 29 years old in good health. This receptor carries the CDR3 CASSYTDTQGAYGYTF. The sequenced DNA: TGTGCCAGCAGTTACACAGATACACAGGGGGCCTATGGCTACACCTTC.